This T cell receptor beta chain was sequenced for a study of T cell repertoires in cytomegalovirus infection (dated by TCRdb to the late 2010s). In the study overall: Donor HLA type was relevant to the analysis, as public TCR beta signatures indicated carriage of CMV infection together with the matching HLA type. Broad study findings and their caveats: Cumulative frequency of public TCR beta family members discriminated carriers of CMV infection plus the relevant HLA type in this cohort and an independent roughly 330-donor cohort. The ex vivo response was dominated by HLA-C-restricted CMV-specific TCR beta clonotypes, which also provided the single most frequent clonotype in two of eight donors.

Sequencing was carried out with an Illumina HiSeq 1500. TCRdb applied fastp at Q25 and MiXCR to the public reads, then kept only in-frame beta chains. Identical CDR3 proteins give one entry, which carries the most common genes and DNA. The table for this sample lists 180,000 or so distinct CDR3 sequences; about a sixth of them were counted only once. Jointly, the top ten make up about 23% of the sample. This clonotype was observed a few times. Its antigen is currently not known. Base qualities are not recorded, but no much larger clone differs from it by a single base. The sequenced sample was CD8+ T cells from PBMCs. The receptor was derived from a human donor in good health (CMV status not recorded). Some clones in this sample may be carry-over from other donors' samples.

Read as DNA, the sequence is TGTGCCATACAGCCACAGGGCCCCAATGAGCAGTTCTTC. It translates to CAIQPQGPNEQFF. Recombination connected TRBV10-3 to TRBJ2-1; TRBD1 is perhaps the D gene, given 6 matching bases. V is pared back by 9 bases and J by 6 bases, with 15 bases lying between the germline termini. Measured from the cysteine to the phenylalanine, the CDR3 is 13 residues long. The only DNA kept is the CDR3, 39 bases in frame from the first base. The CDR1 and CDR2 encoded by the germline V gene are ENHRY and SYGVKD.